The rows below give T cell receptor beta chains drawn from one sample of a study of regulatory T cells in long-lasting Graves disease. One entry per CDR3 protein, called by TCRdb with MiXCR from the multiplex PCR reads. The table includes a few hundred thousand distinct CDR3 sequences, 20% to 25% detected once. The sequences come from peripheral blood mononuclear cells (PBMCs), collected when the disease was refractory, from a patient treated with antithyroid drugs. These receptors all come from a woman in her thirties or forties with Graves disease. CDR3s leave out the opening cysteine and the closing phenylalanine or tryptophan. Fields, in order: V gene, D gene, J gene, CDR3 protein. The D gene is left open where the match is weak.

>TRBV28|.|TRBJ2-3
ASSSPGGASTDTQY
>TRBV5-1|TRBD1|TRBJ1-1
ASSLTGESMNTEAF
>TRBV7-9|.|TRBJ2-5
AGTGDMQQTQY
>TRBV28|.|TRBJ1-2
ASSSLLANT
>TRBV20-1|.|TRBJ1-6
TVQIGSYNSPLH
>TRBV6-2/TRBV6-3|TRBD1|TRBJ1-5
ASSYSAPGGGQPQH
>TRBV6-5|.|TRBJ1-6
ASSYSNRDFSPLH
>TRBV18|.|TRBJ2-7
ASSPGVYEQY
>TRBV28|TRBD1|TRBJ2-2
ASSLAGTGKAGELF
>TRBV19|.|TRBJ2-7
ASSMNSGGYEQY
>TRBV4-1|TRBD2|TRBJ2-7
ASSQGFPISLSGRGYEQY
>TRBV6-1|.|TRBJ1-1
ASRNRQKFNSMNTEAF
>TRBV29-1|.|TRBJ2-5
SVEDNERGGETQY
>TRBV3-1|TRBD2|TRBJ2-7
ASSYGGGNEQY
>TRBV27|TRBD2|TRBJ2-7
ASSSPELRGGFDEQY
>TRBV10-3|.|TRBJ2-5
AISDPGRGGETQY
>TRBV27|TRBD1|TRBJ1-2
ASSSGTGGNGYT
>TRBV28|.|TRBJ1-3
ASSLATLSSGNTIY
>TRBV28|.|TRBJ2-5
ASSLSGVETQY
>TRBV11-2|.|TRBJ2-5
ASSSLAGKGEETQY
>TRBV28|.|TRBJ2-5
TSSLGAETQY
>TRBV29-1|.|TRBJ2-2
SASRGNTGELF
>TRBV27|.|TRBJ1-5
ASGYQGNQPQH
>TRBV20-1|TRBD1|TRBJ1-5
SARGQGVPGQPQH
>TRBV6-1|.|TRBJ1-2
ASSQGRGGYGYT
>TRBV10-3|.|TRBJ2-7
AISESGRGATYEQY
>TRBV6-1|TRBD1|TRBJ2-5
ASRRFQGQGRETQY
>TRBV11-1|.|TRBJ1-6
ASSRGTQWATNSPLH
>TRBV7-2|.|TRBJ1-5
ASSPSGHLKSNQPQH
>TRBV25-1|.|TRBJ2-5
ASSELRAEETQY
>TRBV9|.|TRBJ1-3
ASSVSGAGNTIY
>TRBV19|.|TRBJ1-4
ASSISGLINEKLF
>TRBV2|TRBD1|TRBJ2-5
ASSGYRGETQY
>TRBV7-8|.|TRBJ1-4
ASSPRTAATNEKLF
>TRBV7-8|.|TRBJ2-5
ASSLIQEETQY
>TRBV2|.|TRBJ2-4
ASSSAHGKNIQY
>TRBV28|.|TRBJ2-2
ASKLGNTGELF
>TRBV29-1|.|TRBJ1-1
SASLTVDTEAF
>TRBV11-3|.|TRBJ1-3
ASSLLPEHSRHRSGNTIY
>TRBV28|.|TRBJ1-1
ASNRMGNTEAF
>TRBV2|.|TRBJ2-2
ASSEALFKAGELF
>TRBV7-9|.|TRBJ1-3
ASSLSAFSGNTIY
>TRBV28|TRBD2|TRBJ2-3
ASSLPTSGRAPVTDTQY
>TRBV5-6|.|TRBJ2-7
ASRGLSGEQY
>TRBV5-1|TRBD1|TRBJ1-1
ASSLQGDTEAF
>TRBV7-9|.|TRBJ1-1
ASSPSPLFGGMRGAEAF